Below, one T cell receptor beta chain is given with its context. V lost 1 base, J lost 6 bases, and 8 bases lay in between. This CDR3 region has 13 residues. CDR1 is SSHAT, CDR2 FNYEAQ, per germline (reference sequence). This entry is derived from a study of T cell responses to AZD1222 COVID-19 vaccine. Method: immunoSEQ multiplex PCR; TCRdb's copy keeps in-frame clones and lacks some. Here the sample spans more than 85,000 clones, about 89% being singletons. Specimen: peripheral blood, collected on day 0 of AZD1222 vaccination. The source of this sequence is an adult in good health. V gene TRBV7-7 combines with J gene TRBJ2-3, with D uncertain. Here the CDR3 reads CASSLGPSDTQYF. DNA for the CDR3: TGTGCCAGCAGCTTAGGGCCGAGCGATACGCAGTATTTT.